What follows is one TCR beta chain and its context. Ages ranged from about 18 to 90 years, with residence in about 23 US areas. The entry originates in a study of blood T cell repertoires in COVID-19. Study background: The analysed material was cDNA or gDNA that came from T cells, B-cell-depleted T cells, or PBMCs.

The CDR3 extends over 18 amino acids. Germline CDR1 is SGHDN and CDR2 is FVKESK. V dropped 4 bases and J dropped 3 bases, with 24 bases sitting between them. The assay was immunoSEQ multiplex PCR, and TCRdb's table has in-frame clones only and misses some. The table lists fewer than 450,000 clones, approximately 86% of them singletons, with approximately 2.1% in the top ten. This TCR was recovered from a woman aged 40-49 years with acute COVID-19. This chain uses TRBV14 with TRBJ1-2; tentatively, D is TRBD1 (5 bases). Material for sequencing was PBMCs or T cells enriched from blood (not recorded which). The CDR3 region has the DNA TGTGCCAGCAGCCCCACCGTTTTCGCGGGGATAGGGGACTATGGCTACACCTTC. Translated: CASSPTVFAGIGDYGYTF.